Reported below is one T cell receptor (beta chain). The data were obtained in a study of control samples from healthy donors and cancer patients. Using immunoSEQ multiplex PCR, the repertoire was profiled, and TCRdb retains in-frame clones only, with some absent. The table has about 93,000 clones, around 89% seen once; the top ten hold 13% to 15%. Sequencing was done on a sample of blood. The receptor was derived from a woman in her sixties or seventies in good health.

The DNA for the CDR3 is TGTGCCAGCAGTCTTTCAGGGGCCGCGGATCAGCCCCAGCATTTT. It yields the protein CASSLSGAADQPQHF. The V and J genes are TRBV25-1 and TRBJ1-5, with D maybe TRBD1 (6 bases). V shed 5 bases and J shed 5 bases, with 16 bases lying between them. This CDR3 spans 15 amino acids. Germline V gives CDR1 MGHDK, CDR2 SYGVNS.